The 13 T cell receptor beta chains in this list originate from one sample, sequenced in a study of graft-versus-host responses after intestinal transplantation. Sequencing was performed with immunoSEQ multiplex PCR; in TCRdb, only in-frame clones are kept and a portion is missing. This table holds over 5,000 clones, around three quarters found once. The input for sequencing was PBMCs, taken 300 to 340 days after intestinal transplant. The source of these receptors is a human patient who received an intestinal transplant, so some T cells may come from the graft donor.

This clone has just one count. Other DNA sequences of this sample code for an identical CDR3. V gene TRBV30 combines with J gene TRBJ1-3; D is uncertain. This CDR3 comprises 13 residues. Germline values: CDR1 GTSNPN, CDR2 SVGIG (reference sequence). V gave up 3 bases and J gave up 1 base, with 7 bases separating them. The CDR3 reads CAWRARSGNTIYF. The CDR3 nucleotides are TGTGCCTGGAGGGCCAGGTCTGGAAACACCATATATTTT.

The rearrangement joins TRBV9 to TRBJ2-3; TRBD2 agrees at 8 bases. Germline-derived CDR1 and CDR2 are SGDLS and YYNGEE. The CDR3 runs to 16 residues. V lost 3 bases to trimming and J lost 4 bases; unmatched junction nucleotides: 10. The CDR3 DNA is TGTGCCAGCAGCGGAGGGATTTCGGGAGGGGCAGATACGCAGTATTTT. Translating it yields CASSGGISGGADTQYF.

The chain joins TRBV20-1 to TRBJ2-1, with D unclear. There are 10 residues in the CDR3. V was clipped by 5 bases and J by 12 bases, with 11 bases between them. The germline V gene encodes CDR1 DFQATT and CDR2 SNEGSKA (reference sequence). The CDR3 coding sequence is TGCAGTGCTTACGGTGATGGGCAGTTCTTC. Its translation is CSAYGDGQFF.

The CDR3 sequence: CASSPTGTSAADTQYF. The CDR3 DNA reads TGCGCCAGCAGCCCAACCGGGACTAGCGCAGCAGATACGCAGTATTTT. The V gene is TRBV4-3, the J gene TRBJ2-3; 10 positions agree with TRBD2. V lost 4 bases, J lost 4 bases, and 8 bases stayed unmatched. In germline, CDR1 is LGHNA, CDR2 YSLEER. The CDR3 extends over 16 amino acids.

The V gene is TRBV7-9, the J gene TRBJ1-4; 7 bases are a match to TRBD1. The CDR3 is made up of 15 amino acids. CDR1 SEHNR and CDR2 FQNEAQ come from the germline V gene (reference sequence). V lost 4 bases and J lost 8; bases outside the gene matches: 10. The CDR3 nucleotides are TGTGCCAGCAGCTCCTCGACAGGGTCCAGGGAAAAACTGTTTTTT. Translated: CASSSSTGSREKLFF.

The chain carries TRBV6-1 and TRBJ2-6; maybe TRBD1 (6 bases). The CDR3 sequence is 14 residues long. Between the trimmed V and J ends, which lost 4 bases and 3 bases, there was a span of 7 bases. The germline V gene has CDR1 MNHNS and CDR2 SASEGT. The CDR3 DNA follows: TGTGCCAGCAGTGGACAGGTTGGGGCCAACGTCCTGACTTTC. It yields the protein CASSGQVGANVLTF.

V and J are TRBV7-8 and TRBJ2-1, with 11 positions matching TRBD2. CDR1 SGHVS and CDR2 FQNEAQ come from the germline V gene. V was pared by 5 bases and J by 6 bases, with 15 bases of the junction left unmatched. There are 18 residues in the CDR3. Here the CDR3 reads CASSPSPRLAGGPNEQFF. CDR3 DNA sequence: TGTGCCAGCAGCCCTAGTCCGAGGTTAGCGGGGGGGCCCAATGAGCAGTTCTTC.

This chain uses TRBV30 with TRBJ1-3; D perhaps matches TRBD1 (5 bases). Germline V gene sequence: CDR1 GTSNPN, CDR2 SVGIG (reference sequence). There are 13 residues in the CDR3. V shed 5 bases and J shed 3 bases, with 11 bases lying between them. CDR3: CAWGGTLGNTIYF. The DNA of the CDR3 is TGTGCCTGGGGCGGGACCCTTGGAAACACCATATATTTT.

The chain has TRBV4-3 and TRBJ2-6; 7 bases are a match to TRBD1. There are 16 residues in the CDR3. Germline V lookup: CDR1 LGHNA, CDR2 YSLEER. J lost 1 base, V lost 0 bases, and 0 bases had no gene match. In DNA form, the CDR3 reads TGCGCCAGCAGCCAAGAGACAGGGTCTGGGGCCAACGTCCTGACTTTC. Translation: CASSQETGSGANVLTF.

The J gene is TRBJ2-5, the V gene TRBV9, with 16 nucleotides matching TRBD2. Germline loops: CDR1 SGDLS, CDR2 YYNGEE. This CDR3 comprises 17 residues. V dropped 4 bases and J dropped 2; count of bases not matched to a gene: 5. The CDR3 sequence is CASSSGTSGGAQETQYF. The CDR3 DNA follows: TGTGCCAGCAGCTCCGGGACTAGCGGGGGGGCACAAGAGACCCAGTACTTC.

Only one count was recorded for this clone. The chain is built from TRBV4-3 and TRBJ1-3, with 9 bases lining up with TRBD1. J lost 4 bases, V lost 0 bases, and 7 bases had no gene match. The CDR3 consists of 17 residues. The germline gives CDR1 LGHNA, CDR2 YSLEER. This CDR3 is CASSQDTGGAWGNTIYF. CDR3 DNA: TGCGCCAGCAGCCAAGATACAGGGGGCGCTTGGGGAAACACCATATATTTT.

This clone was recorded only once. The J gene is TRBJ1-2, the V gene TRBV15; a possible D gene is TRBD1 (5 bases). Germline V gene data show CDR1 as LNHNV and CDR2 as YYDKDF (reference sequence). The V and J ends lost 0 bases and 4 bases respectively, with 9 bases between them. This CDR3 contains 14 residues. CDR3 sequence reads: CATSREGTGYGYTF. The CDR3 nucleotides are TGTGCCACCAGCAGAGAAGGGACGGGCTATGGCTACACCTTC. The whole variable domain, remainder taken from reference TRBV15 and TRBJ1-2, is DAMVIQNPRYQVTQFGKPVTLSCSQTLNHNVMYWYQQKSSQAPKLLFHYYDKDFNNEADTPDNFQSRRPNTSFCFLDIRSPGLGDTAMYLCATSREGTGYGYTFGSGTRLTVV.

This clone was seen more than once but under ten times. This chain links TRBV4-1 with TRBJ1-2; D is uncertain. CDR3 size: 16 residues. The V gene's germline CDR1 is MGHRA and CDR2 YSYEKL. V gave up 0 bases and J gave up 2 bases, with 13 bases separating them. CDR3 region: CASSQDIGFTNYGYTF. CDR3 nucleotides: TGCGCCAGCAGCCAAGATATTGGCTTTACAAACTATGGCTACACCTTC.